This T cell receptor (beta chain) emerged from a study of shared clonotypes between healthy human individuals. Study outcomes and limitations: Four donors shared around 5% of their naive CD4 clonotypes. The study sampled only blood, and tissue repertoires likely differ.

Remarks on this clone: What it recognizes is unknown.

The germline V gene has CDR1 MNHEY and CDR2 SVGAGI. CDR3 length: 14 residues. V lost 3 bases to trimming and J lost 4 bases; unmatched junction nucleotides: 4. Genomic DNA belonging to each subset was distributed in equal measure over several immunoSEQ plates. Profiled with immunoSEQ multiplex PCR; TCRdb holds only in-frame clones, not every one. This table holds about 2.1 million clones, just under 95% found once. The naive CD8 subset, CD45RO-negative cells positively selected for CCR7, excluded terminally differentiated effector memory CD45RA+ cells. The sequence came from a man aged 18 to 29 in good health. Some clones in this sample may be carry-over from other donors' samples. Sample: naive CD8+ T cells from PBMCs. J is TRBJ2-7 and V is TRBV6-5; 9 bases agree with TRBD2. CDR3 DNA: TGTGCCAGCAGTTATATGGGACTAGCTTACGAGCAGTACTTC. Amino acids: CASSYMGLAYEQYF.